What follows are 4 T cell receptor beta chains derived from one specimen sequenced in a study of blood T cell repertoires in COVID-19 (dated by TCRdb to 2019 to 2021). Libraries came from the immunoSEQ multiplex PCR assay. TCRdb provides this immuneACCESS table in a form limited to in-frame rearrangements. Some clones are lacking; in checked studies, under half of them reflect an unresolved V gene, and why the rest are absent is not known. For this sample the table gives 150,000 to 200,000 clones, of which roughly 74% were detected only once. The ten largest make up 14% of the sample. The sequenced material came from peripheral blood. The receptors derive from a woman older than 75 with acute or convalescent COVID-19.

The chain combines TRBV6-5 with TRBJ1-1; 9 bases match TRBD1. There are 13 residues in the CDR3. Germline-derived CDR1 and CDR2 are MNHEY and SVGAGI. V was clipped by 8 bases and J by 3 bases; unmatched bases: 4. CDR3 sequence (DNA): TGTGCCAGCCTCTGGGACAGGGACACTGAAGCTTTCTTT. Translating gives CASLWDRDTEAFF.

The rearrangement links TRBV29-1 to TRBJ2-1; weak D call: TRBD2 (5 bases). This CDR3 comprises 14 residues. In germline, CDR1 is SQVTM, CDR2 ANQGSEA. V was cut by 6 bases and J by 6 bases, with 18 bases left in between. The CDR3 loop is CSVDTRAQVNEQFF. In nucleotides, the CDR3 is TGCAGCGTGGATACTAGGGCACAAGTCAATGAGCAGTTCTTC.

This chain links TRBV6-5 with TRBJ2-7; unclear D gene. This CDR3 has 15 amino acids. Germline V gives CDR1 MNHEY, CDR2 SVGAGI. The V end was cut by 2 bases, the J end by 0 bases, with 11 bases between. CDR3: CASSYKAASSYEQYF. DNA of the CDR3: TGTGCCAGCAGTTACAAGGCAGCTAGCTCCTACGAGCAGTACTTC.

Turning to this clone: This sample includes further DNA sequences coding for the same CDR3. CDR3 amino acids: CAWGTGGYGYTF. CDR3 nucleotide sequence: TGTGCCTGGGGCACAGGGGGCTATGGCTACACCTTC. The rearrangement uses TRBV30 and TRBJ1-2; the match to TRBD1 covers 8 bases. Trimming cost V 5 bases and J 4 bases; bases outside gene matches: 3. The CDR3 loop spans 12 amino acids. CDR1 is GTSNPN and CDR2 is SVGIG in the germline V gene (reference sequence).